This record covers a single T cell receptor (beta chain). The antigen is undetermined. Donors sampled were nominally healthy, though unrecorded immune exposures were likely. The PCR was carried out with 60 Vbeta primers and 13 Jbeta primers. Sequencing used immunoSEQ multiplex PCR; TCRdb keeps in-frame clones, though not all of them. The table lists around 100,000 clones, roughly three fifths of them singletons. This record comes from a study of cytomegalovirus exposure and HLA in healthy donors. Overall study results and limits: Researchers reported in a later analysis that a missense DCLRE1C variant was tied to TCR beta V- and J-gene trimming. In a later analysis, an Asian-associated ancestry cluster reportedly showed fewer N-insertions than the roughly 730-donor mean.

The J segment lost 6 bases and the V segment lost 1 base, leaving 6 bases of the junction unmatched. CDR1 is SGHDT and CDR2 is YYEEEE in the germline V gene. The CDR3 spans 15 residues. The receptor was isolated from a man aged 25 to 45 in good health and CMV-seropositive. The sample taken for sequencing was PBMCs. The rearrangement links TRBV5-6 to TRBJ1-1, with 10 bases matching TRBD1. CDR3 sequence reads: CASSLLGQGRSEAFF. CDR3 sequence (DNA): TGTGCCAGCAGCTTGCTGGGACAGGGGAGATCTGAAGCTTTCTTT.